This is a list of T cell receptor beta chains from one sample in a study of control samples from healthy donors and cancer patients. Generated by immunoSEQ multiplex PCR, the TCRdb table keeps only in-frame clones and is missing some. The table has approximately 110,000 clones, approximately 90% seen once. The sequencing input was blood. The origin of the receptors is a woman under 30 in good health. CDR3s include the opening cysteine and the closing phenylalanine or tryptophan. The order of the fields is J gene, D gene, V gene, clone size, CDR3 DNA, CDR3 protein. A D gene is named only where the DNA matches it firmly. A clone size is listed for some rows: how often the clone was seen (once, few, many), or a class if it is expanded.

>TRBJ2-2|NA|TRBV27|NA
TGTGCCAGCAGTGAATATTCGAACACCGGGGAGCTGTTTTTT
CASSEYSNTGELFF
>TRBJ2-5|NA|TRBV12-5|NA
TGTGCTAGTGGTTTCGGGGAGACCCAGTACTTC
CASGFGETQYF
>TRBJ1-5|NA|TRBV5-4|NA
TGTGCCAGCAGCTTATGGGGAGGACAGCCCCAGCATTTT
CASSLWGGQPQHF
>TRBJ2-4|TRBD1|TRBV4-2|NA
TGTGCCAGCAGCCAAGCCTTAGGACAGGGTCGGGCCACGGGAAACATTCAGTACTTC
CASSQALGQGRATGNIQYF
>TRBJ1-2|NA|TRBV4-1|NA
TGCGCCAGCAGCCAAGAAACAGGGCTTGGCTACACCTTC
CASSQETGLGYTF
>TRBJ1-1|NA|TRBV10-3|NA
TGTGCCATCAGGGCCCCCACTGAAGCTTTCTTT
CAIRAPTEAFF
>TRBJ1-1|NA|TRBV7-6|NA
TGTGCCAGCAGCTTAGATGTTCGGGGGGCTTCGAACACTGAAGCTTTCTTT
CASSLDVRGASNTEAFF
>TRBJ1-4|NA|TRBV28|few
TGTGCCAGCAGTAAACAGGGTACTAATGAAAAACTGTTTTTT
CASSKQGTNEKLFF
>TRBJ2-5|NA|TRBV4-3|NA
TGCGCCAGCAGCCAAGGAGGGTCAGAGACCCAGTACTTC
CASSQGGSETQYF
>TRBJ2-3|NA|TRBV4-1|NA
TGCGCCAGCAGCGAACGGTTGCTGCGCACAGATACGCAGTATTTT
CASSERLLRTDTQYF
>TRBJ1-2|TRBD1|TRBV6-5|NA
TGTGCCAGCAGTTACTCGAGGACAGGGGATGGCTACACCTTC
CASSYSRTGDGYTF
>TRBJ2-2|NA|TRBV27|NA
TGTGCCACCCCCGGACGGGGGATCCCCACCGGGGAGCTGTTTTTT
CATPGRGIPTGELFF
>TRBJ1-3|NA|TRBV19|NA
TGTGCCAGTTACGGGGGGGGACCTGGAAACACCATATATTTT
CASYGGGPGNTIYF
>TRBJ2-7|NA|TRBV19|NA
TGTGCCAGTAGTATTAGTGGGACACGACTACACGGAGAGCAGTACTTC
CASSISGTRLHGEQYF
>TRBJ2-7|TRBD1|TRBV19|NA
TGTGCCAGTAACCGGGGACAGGGCCCCTACGAGCAGTACTTC
CASNRGQGPYEQYF
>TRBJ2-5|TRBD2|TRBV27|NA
TGTGCCAGCAGTTTTTCTAGACTAGCGGGGGGACAAGAGACCCAGTACTTC
CASSFSRLAGGQETQYF
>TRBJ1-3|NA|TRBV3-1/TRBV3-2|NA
TGTGCCAGCAGCCCCTTCTCCGGAAACTCTGGAAACACCATATATTTT
CASSPFSGNSGNTIYF
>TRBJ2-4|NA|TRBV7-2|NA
TGTGCCAGCAGTTTCAGACTAACCCTAGCCAAAAACATTCAGTACTTC
CASSFRLTLAKNIQYF
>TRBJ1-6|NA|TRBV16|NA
TGTGCCAGCAGCCAAGGAACGGGGTCACCCCTCCACTTT
CASSQGTGSPLHF
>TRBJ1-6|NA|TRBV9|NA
TGTGCCAGCAGCGTAGAGGGCAGGGGTTATAATTCACCCCTCCACTTT
CASSVEGRGYNSPLHF
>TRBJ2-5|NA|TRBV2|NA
TGTGCCAGCAGTGAAGCGCTCGGGAGGCAGGGGGTAGAGACCCAGTACTTC
CASSEALGRQGVETQYF
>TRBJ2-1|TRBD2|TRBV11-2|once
TGTGCCAGCAGCTTAGCGGGAGGCGCCTACAATGAGCAGTTCTTC
CASSLAGGAYNEQFF
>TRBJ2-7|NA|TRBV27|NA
TGTGCCAGCAGTCTCAGCCCGCTATACGAGCAGTACTTC
CASSLSPLYEQYF
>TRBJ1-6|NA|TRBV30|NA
TGTGCCTGGAGTGGGGACCTTCGCTCTAATTCACCCCTCCACTTT
CAWSGDLRSNSPLHF
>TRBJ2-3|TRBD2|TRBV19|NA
TGTGCCAGTAGTACGATAAACAGACTAGCGGGTGGCGCAGATACGCAGTATTTT
CASSTINRLAGGADTQYF
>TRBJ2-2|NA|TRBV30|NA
TGTGCCTGGAGTGTACAGTTCGGGCGTAAGGCGAACACCGGGGAGCTGTTTTTT
CAWSVQFGRKANTGELFF
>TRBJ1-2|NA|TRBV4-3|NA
TGCGCCAGCAGCCAAGGATACAAATATGGCTACACCTTC
CASSQGYKYGYTF
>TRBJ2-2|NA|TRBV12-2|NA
TGTGCAAGTCGCTTGCCCGGACAGGGACGTATCACCGGGGAGCTGTTTTTT
CASRLPGQGRITGELFF
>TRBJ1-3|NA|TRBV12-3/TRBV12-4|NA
TGTGCCAGCAGTTTAAGGGAGGCCATATATTTT
CASSLREAIYF
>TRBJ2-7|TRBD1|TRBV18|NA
TGTGCCAGCTCATTAGGGACAGGGGGATACGAGCAGTACTTC
CASSLGTGGYEQYF
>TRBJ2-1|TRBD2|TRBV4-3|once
TGCGCCAGCAGCCAAGTCCCATCCGGGGGGGGCTACAATGAGCAGTTCTTC
CASSQVPSGGGYNEQFF
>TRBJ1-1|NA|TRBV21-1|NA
TGTGCCAGCACCAGGAGTCAGGTCAACATGAACACTGAAGCTTTCTTT
CASTRSQVNMNTEAFF
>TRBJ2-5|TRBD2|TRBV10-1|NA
TGCGCCAGCAGTGAGTCGGTGCGGGAGGGCCCTCGAGAGACCCAGTACTTC
CASSESVREGPRETQYF
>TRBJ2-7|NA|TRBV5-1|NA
TGCGCCAGCAGCTTTGACAGGCCCTCCTACGAGCAGTACTTC
CASSFDRPSYEQYF
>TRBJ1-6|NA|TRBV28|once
TGTGCCAGCAGGACCGTTCTTTATAATTCACCCCTCCACTTT
CASRTVLYNSPLHF
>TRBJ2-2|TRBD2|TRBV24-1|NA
TGTGCCACCAGTGACCCCCCCAGCGGGGGGCGGAACACCGGGGAGCTGTTTTTT
CATSDPPSGGRNTGELFF
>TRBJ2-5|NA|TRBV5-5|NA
TGTGCCAGCAGCTTGGTAGAGGGGGTCGGGGAGACCCAGTACTTC
CASSLVEGVGETQYF
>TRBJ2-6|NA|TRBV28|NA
TGTGCCAGCACCTCTTACAGGACTGGGGCCAACGTCCTGACTTTC
CASTSYRTGANVLTF
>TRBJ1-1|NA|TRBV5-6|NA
TGTGCCAGCAGCTTGAGGCAGGCCCTGAACACTGAAGCTTTCTTT
CASSLRQALNTEAFF
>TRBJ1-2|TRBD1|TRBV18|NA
TGTGCCAGCTCACCGTTAGAGACAGGGGGCCATGGCTACACCTTC
CASSPLETGGHGYTF
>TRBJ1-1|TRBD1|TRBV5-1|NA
TGCGCCAGCAGCCAAGGGACAGGCGGTTACCAGAACACTGAAGCTTTCTTT
CASSQGTGGYQNTEAFF
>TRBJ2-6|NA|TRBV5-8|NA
TGTGCCAGCAGCCGACAGGTCAGCTCTGGGGCCAACGTCCTGACTTTC
CASSRQVSSGANVLTF
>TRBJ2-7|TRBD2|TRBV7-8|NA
TGTGCCAGCAGCTTAGGTGGTCTAGCGGGCGTAAGCTCCTACGAGCAGTACTTC
CASSLGGLAGVSSYEQYF
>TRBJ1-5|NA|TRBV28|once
TGTGCCAGCCAACAGGGTGGGCAGCCCCAGCATTTT
CASQQGGQPQHF
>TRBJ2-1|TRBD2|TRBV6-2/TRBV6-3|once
TGTGCCAGCAGTTTTCCCCTAGGAGCGGGAGTGAGAGATGAGCAGTTCTTC
CASSFPLGAGVRDEQFF
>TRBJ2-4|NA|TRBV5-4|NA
TGTGCCAGCAGCTTGGCCGGGGGAATTTTAGACATTCAGTACTTC
CASSLAGGILDIQYF
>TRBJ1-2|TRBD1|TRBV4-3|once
TGCGCCAGCAGCCAAGCTCCGGCGCCGGGACAGGGACTCTATGGCTACACCTTC
CASSQAPAPGQGLYGYTF
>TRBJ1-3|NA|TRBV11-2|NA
TGTGCCAGCAGCTTTGCCGGCGGGTCCTCGAGAAACACCATATATTTT
CASSFAGGSSRNTIYF
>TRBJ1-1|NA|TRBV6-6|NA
TGTGCCAGCAGTTTTAAGGGTACTGTAACTTTCTTT
CASSFKGTVTFF
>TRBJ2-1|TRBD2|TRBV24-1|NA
TGTGCCACCACGAGCGGGGGGGCCGGTGGGGAGCAGTTCTTC
CATTSGGAGGEQFF
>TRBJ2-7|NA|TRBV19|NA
TGTGCCAGTACGGACAGCGATGCCTACGAGCAGTACTTC
CASTDSDAYEQYF
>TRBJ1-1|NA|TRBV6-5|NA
TGTGCCAGCATCGGACCGGGACGCCGTTTGACTGAAGCTTTCTTT
CASIGPGRRLTEAFF
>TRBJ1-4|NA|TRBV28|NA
TGTGCCAGCAGTTTTTCACAGCCAACTAATGAAAAACTGTTTTTT
CASSFSQPTNEKLFF
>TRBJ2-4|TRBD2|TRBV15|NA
TGTGCCACCAGCAGGAGGGGGCGGCTAGCGGGAGTTTGGGCCAAAAACATTCAGTACTTC
CATSRRGRLAGVWAKNIQYF
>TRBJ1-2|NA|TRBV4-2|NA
TGTGCCAGCAGCATAGGACAGATCAATAACTATGGCTACACCTTC
CASSIGQINNYGYTF
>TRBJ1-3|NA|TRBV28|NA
TGTGCCAGCAGTTTATACCCGGGGAGACCCTCTGGAAACACCATATATTTT
CASSLYPGRPSGNTIYF
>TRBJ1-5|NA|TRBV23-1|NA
TGCGCCACCCAGAATCAGCCCCAGCATTTT
CATQNQPQHF
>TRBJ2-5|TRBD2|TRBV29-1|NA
TGCAGCGTGGAGACTAGCGGGGCGGGGACCCAGTACTTC
CSVETSGAGTQYF
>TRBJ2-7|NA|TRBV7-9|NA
TGTGCCAGCAGCCCCGGACAGAGCTACGAGCAGTACTTC
CASSPGQSYEQYF
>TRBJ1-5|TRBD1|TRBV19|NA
TGTGCCAGTAAACCGGGACAGGCCCAGCCCCAGCATTTT
CASKPGQAQPQHF